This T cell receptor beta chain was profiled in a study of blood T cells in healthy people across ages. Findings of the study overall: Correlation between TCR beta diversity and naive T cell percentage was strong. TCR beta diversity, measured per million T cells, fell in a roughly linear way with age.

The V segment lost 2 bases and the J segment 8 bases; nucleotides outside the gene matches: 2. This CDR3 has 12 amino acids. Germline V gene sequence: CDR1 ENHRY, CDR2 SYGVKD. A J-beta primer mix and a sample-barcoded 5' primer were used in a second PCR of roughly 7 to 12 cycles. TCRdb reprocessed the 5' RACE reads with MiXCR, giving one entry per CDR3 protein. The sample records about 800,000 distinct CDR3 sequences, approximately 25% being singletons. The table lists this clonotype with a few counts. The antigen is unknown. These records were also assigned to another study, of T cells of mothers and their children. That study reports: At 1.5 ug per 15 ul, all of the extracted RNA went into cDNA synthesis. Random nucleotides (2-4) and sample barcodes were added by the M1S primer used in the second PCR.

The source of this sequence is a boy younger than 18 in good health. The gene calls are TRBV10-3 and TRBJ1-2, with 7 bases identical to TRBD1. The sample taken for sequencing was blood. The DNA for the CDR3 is TGTGCCATCAGTGAGGCGACAGGGGGCTACACCTTC. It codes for CAISEATGGYTF.